This is a list of T cell receptor beta chains from one sample in a study of blood T cell repertoires in COVID-19. Method: immunoSEQ multiplex PCR; TCRdb's copy keeps in-frame clones and lacks some. Of 150,000 to 200,000 clones detected, more than 60% appear once; the ten largest clones hold about 3%. Material: peripheral blood. The origin of the receptors is a man aged 65-85 years with acute or convalescent COVID-19. Both conserved end residues are part of each CDR3. D genes are given only for firm matches. Clone size is not always given. Where it is, it says once, few, many or a class for expanded clones.

>-|TRBD1|TRBV24-1|TRBJ1-2
CATSDPTGGDYGYTF
TGTGCCACCAGTGACCCGACAGGGGGCGACTATGGCTACACCTTC
>-|TRBD1|TRBV15|TRBJ2-1
CATGSQGARNEQFF
TGTGCCACCGGGTCGCAGGGGGCCAGGAATGAGCAGTTCTTC
>once|TRBD2|TRBV7-2|TRBJ2-3
CASSVLAGSTDTQYF
TGTGCCAGCAGCGTACTAGCGGGAAGCACAGATACGCAGTATTTT
>-|-|TRBV10-3|TRBJ2-1
CASVPTSGNEQFF
TGTGCCTCCGTCCCTACCTCGGGCAATGAGCAGTTCTTC
>-|TRBD1|TRBV27|TRBJ2-7
CASSFYDRVYEQYF
TGTGCCAGCAGTTTTTACGACAGGGTGTACGAGCAGTACTTC
>-|TRBD2|TRBV18|TRBJ2-5
CASSPRLAEGETQYF
TGTGCCAGCTCACCGCGACTAGCGGAGGGGGAGACCCAGTACTTC
>-|-|TRBV5-6|TRBJ1-2
CASSFSPPGVGYTF
TGTGCCAGCAGCTTTTCCCCCCCGGGGGTTGGCTACACCTTC
>-|TRBD1|TRBV2|TRBJ1-5
CASSDGGGWQPQHF
TGTGCCAGCAGTGACGGAGGGGGCTGGCAGCCCCAGCATTTT
>-|TRBD1|TRBV2|TRBJ2-6
CASSDRAGANVLTF
TGTGCCAGCTCTGACAGGGCTGGGGCCAACGTCCTGACTTTC
>-|-|TRBV5-1|TRBJ2-2
CASSLGGLGTGELFF
TGCGCCAGCAGCTTGGGGGGCCTGGGCACCGGGGAGCTGTTTTTT
>-|TRBD2|TRBV10-1|TRBJ2-1
CASSGPRLRRENRNEQFF
TGCGCCAGCAGTGGCCCCAGGTTACGGCGGGAGAATAGGAATGAGCAGTTCTTC
>few|-|TRBV11-3|TRBJ1-6
CASSQTGGNSPLHF
TGTGCCAGCAGTCAGACAGGTGGTAATTCACCCCTCCACTTT
>-|TRBD1|TRBV6-5|TRBJ1-4
CASRNRQGGREKLFF
TGTGCCAGCAGGAATAGACAGGGAGGAAGGGAAAAACTGTTTTTT
>-|-|TRBV10-1|TRBJ1-2
CASSESKGGFDYGYTF
TGCGCCAGCAGTGAGTCAAAGGGAGGATTTGACTATGGCTACACCTTC
>-|TRBD1|TRBV28|TRBJ2-1
CASSHDREYNEQFF
TGTGCCAGCAGCCACGACAGGGAATACAATGAGCAGTTCTTC
>-|TRBD1|TRBV6-5|TRBJ2-5
CASSYSGRTGSETQYF
TGTGCCAGCAGTTACTCGGGAAGGACAGGGTCAGAGACCCAGTACTTC
>-|-|TRBV18|TRBJ1-2
CASSPPAEAVGGYTF
TGTGCCAGCTCACCACCGGCTGAGGCAGTAGGTGGCTACACCTTC
>-|-|TRBV18|TRBJ1-6
CASSLEESPLHF
TGTGCCAGCTCACTTGAGGAGTCACCCCTCCACTTT
>-|TRBD2|TRBV2|TRBJ2-5
CASSALAGGETQYF
TGTGCCAGCAGCGCACTAGCGGGGGGAGAGACCCAGTACTTC
>few|TRBD2|TRBV19|TRBJ2-1
CASNNPGLAGNEQFF
TGTGCCAGTAATAACCCGGGACTAGCGGGAAATGAGCAGTTCTTC
>-|TRBD2|TRBV2|TRBJ2-1
CASSDSGLAGARIF
TGTGCCAGCAGTGATTCTGGACTAGCGGGGGCTAGGATCTTC
>-|-|TRBV25-1|TRBJ1-1
CASSDGLGIKAFF
TGTGCCAGCAGTGACGGACTCGGGATTAAAGCTTTCTTT
>-|TRBD1|TRBV19|TRBJ1-4
CASSSGQAYEKLFF
TGTGCCAGTAGTTCGGGACAGGCCTATGAAAAACTGTTTTTT
>-|-|TRBV5-1|TRBJ2-3
CASSLRWGGSDTQYF
TGCGCCAGCAGCTTGAGGTGGGGGGGCTCGGATACGCAGTATTTT
>-|TRBD2|TRBV5-6|TRBJ2-1
CASSPGLAGGPDEQFF
TGTGCCAGCAGTCCAGGACTAGCGGGGGGGCCGGATGAGCAGTTCTTC
>-|TRBD2|TRBV5-1|TRBJ2-3
CASRVGTSGATDTQYF
TGCGCCAGCCGTGTGGGGACTAGCGGAGCCACAGATACGCAGTATTTT
>-|-|TRBV29-1|TRBJ2-2
CSVDGQGGNTGELFF
TGCAGCGTTGATGGTCAGGGGGGGAACACCGGGGAGCTGTTTTTT
>-|-|TRBV30|TRBJ1-1
CAWSPWGPTNTEAFF
TGTGCCTGGAGCCCCTGGGGCCCTACGAACACTGAAGCTTTCTTT
>-|-|TRBV5-4|TRBJ1-6
CASSLALTTTERDSPLHF
TGTGCCAGCAGCTTGGCCCTAACAACGACAGAGCGAGATTCACCCCTCCACTTT
>once|TRBD1|TRBV5-1|TRBJ2-1
CASSIQGVGYNEQFF
TGCGCCAGCAGCATCCAGGGGGTAGGCTACAATGAGCAGTTCTTC
>-|TRBD1|TRBV28|TRBJ1-2
CASSAPGQGDYGYTF
TGTGCCAGCAGTGCCCCGGGACAGGGGGACTATGGCTACACCTTC
>-|-|TRBV5-4|TRBJ2-5
CASIPGGRNQETQYF
TGTGCCAGCATCCCCGGGGGACGAAACCAAGAGACCCAGTACTTC
>-|TRBD2|TRBV7-3|TRBJ2-2
CASSSLGGGPAGELFF
TGTGCCAGCAGCTCCCTGGGGGGAGGGCCTGCCGGGGAGCTGTTTTTT
>-|-|TRBV28|TRBJ2-2
CASSPTWGRELFF
TGTGCCAGCAGTCCCACTTGGGGCCGGGAGCTGTTTTTT
>-|TRBD2|TRBV6-6|TRBJ2-1
CASSYSGGGYNEQFF
TGTGCCAGCAGTTACTCCGGGGGGGGGTACAATGAGCAGTTCTTC
>-|TRBD2|TRBV5-1|TRBJ2-3
CASSWTSGGSADTQYF
TGCGCCAGCAGCTGGACTAGCGGGGGGAGCGCAGATACGCAGTATTTT
>-|-|TRBV5-4|TRBJ2-3
CASSLPPGTDTQYF
TGTGCCAGCAGCTTACCACCAGGGACAGATACGCAGTATTTT
>-|-|TRBV29-1|TRBJ2-3
CSVGGRFTDTQYF
TGCAGCGTTGGGGGCAGGTTCACAGATACGCAGTATTTT
>-|-|TRBV3-1/TRBV3-2|TRBJ2-1
CASSQDHAEHNEQFF
TGTGCCAGCAGCCAAGATCATGCGGAGCACAATGAGCAGTTCTTC
>-|TRBD1|TRBV5-1|TRBJ1-2
CASRGTGLYGYTF
TGCGCCAGCAGAGGGACAGGACTCTATGGCTACACCTTC
>-|-|TRBV11-3|TRBJ2-3
CASSPRRVGTDTQYF
TGTGCCAGCAGCCCCAGGCGGGTTGGCACAGATACGCAGTATTTT